This T cell receptor beta chain derives from a study of T cells in Graves' hyperthyroidism and ophthalmopathy. TCR beta CDR3 region amplification was performed from RNA transcripts. The HTBI primer set was used in a first-round RT-PCR of the TCR CDR3. TCRdb used MiXCR to reprocess the multiplex PCR reads, holding one entry per CDR3 protein. This sample yields around 540,000 distinct CDR3 sequences, of which about 16% are seen a single time; about 29% belongs to the top ten. The ends were cut back, 2 bases at V and 7 bases at J, with 9 bases in the middle. Looked up from germline, CDR1 is ENHRY and CDR2 is SYGVKD. The CDR3 runs to 13 residues. This clonotype showed up just a few times. Cells are PBMCs isolated from over 7.5 ml of fresh blood.

The sample was blood. The source is a woman in her 30s with Graves' ophthalmopathy. The V and J genes are TRBV10-3 and TRBJ2-1; D tentatively reads TRBD1 or TRBD2 (5 bases each). The CDR3, as DNA: TGTGCCATCAGTGAGACCGAGGGGAATGAGCAGTTCTTC. It encodes CAISETEGNEQFF.